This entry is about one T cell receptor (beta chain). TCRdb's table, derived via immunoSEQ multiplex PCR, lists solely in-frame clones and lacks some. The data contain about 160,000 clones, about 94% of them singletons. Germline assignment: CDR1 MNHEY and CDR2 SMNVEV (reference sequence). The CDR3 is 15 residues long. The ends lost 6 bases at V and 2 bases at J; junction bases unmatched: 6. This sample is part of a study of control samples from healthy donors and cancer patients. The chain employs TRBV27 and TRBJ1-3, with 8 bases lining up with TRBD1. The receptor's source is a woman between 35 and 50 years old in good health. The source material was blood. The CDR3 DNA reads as TGTGCCAGCAGCCTGGACAGGGACCCTGGAAACACCATATATTTT. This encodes CASSLDRDPGNTIYF.